Listed here are 15 T cell receptor beta chains from one sample, sequenced in a study of cytomegalovirus exposure and HLA in healthy donors. The PCR was carried out with 60 Vbeta primers and 13 Jbeta primers. The protocol was immunoSEQ multiplex PCR, while the TCRdb copy is restricted to in-frame clones and leaves out a portion. Of approximately 110,000 clones detected, 77% appear once; the ten largest clones hold roughly 3.7%. What was sequenced was PBMCs. These receptors all stem from a human donor in good health.

This chain uses TRBV11-1 with TRBJ1-1; TRBD1 aligns across 8 bases. This CDR3 has 13 amino acids. V lost 5 bases to trimming and J lost 4 bases; unmatched junction nucleotides: 3. CDR1 and CDR2 from the germline V gene are SGHAT and FQDESV (reference sequence). CDR3 DNA: TGTGCCAGCAGCAAGACAGGGGTCACTGAAGCTTTCTTT. Translating it yields CASSKTGVTEAFF.

This clone appeared a single time. V is TRBV10-3 and J is TRBJ1-2; 11 positions match TRBD1. Germline lookup yields CDR1 ENHRY and CDR2 SYGVKD. With 4 bases clipped from V and 6 bases from J, the junction kept 4 bases outside the gene matches. This CDR3 region has 14 residues. This chain's CDR3 is CAISAGTGGHGYTF. CDR3 in DNA: TGTGCCATCAGTGCGGGGACAGGGGGACATGGCTACACCTTC.

This clone has only one observation. The V gene is TRBV15, the J gene TRBJ2-7; the match to TRBD2 covers 8 bases. The length of the CDR3 is 15 residues. The V gene's germline CDR1 is LNHNV and CDR2 YYDKDF (reference sequence). V lost 0 bases to trimming and J lost 0 bases; unmatched junction nucleotides: 1. This chain's CDR3 is CATSRETSGSYEQYF. CDR3 nucleotides: TGTGCCACCAGCAGAGAAACTAGCGGCTCCTACGAGCAGTACTTC.

The J gene is TRBJ1-2, the V gene TRBV19, with 7 bases matching TRBD1. Germline V lookup: CDR1 LNHDA, CDR2 SQIVND (reference sequence). J lost 6 bases, V lost 7 bases, and 8 bases had no gene match. The CDR3 extends over 13 amino acids. The CDR3 is CASTLTGVDGYTF. CDR3 bases: TGTGCCAGTACTCTAACAGGGGTCGATGGCTACACCTTC. Supplemented by reference TRBV19 and TRBJ1-2, the full variable domain reads DGGITQSPKYLFRKEGQNVTLSCEQNLNHDAMYWYRQDPGQGLRLIYYSQIVNDFQKGDIAEGYSVSREKKESFPLTVTSAQKNPTAFYLCASTLTGVDGYTFGSGTRLTVV.

This chain uses TRBV28 with TRBJ2-1, with D perhaps TRBD1 (5 bases). CDR3 size: 13 residues. CDR1 MDHEN and CDR2 SYDVKM come from the germline V gene. With 2 bases removed from V and 8 bases from J, the gap between germline ends came to 10 bases. DNA of the CDR3: TGTGCCAGCAGTTTAGACAGCTTGGATGAGCAGTTCTTC. Its protein product is CASSLDSLDEQFF.

The chain links TRBV27 to TRBJ1-2; 10 nucleotides agree with TRBD1. Losses at the gene ends were 3 bases for V and 2 bases for J; bases not matched to a gene: 3. Germline V gene sequence: CDR1 MNHEY, CDR2 SMNVEV (reference sequence). CDR3 size: 15 residues. CDR3 region: CASSLGTGANYGYTF. CDR3 nucleotide sequence: TGTGCCAGCAGTTTGGGGACAGGGGCAAACTATGGCTACACCTTC.

V gene TRBV4-1 combines with J gene TRBJ2-5; 9 bases map to TRBD1. Trimming took 1 base from V and 1 from J; bases not matched to a gene: 4. This CDR3 has 16 amino acids. The germline CDR1 and CDR2 sequences are MGHRA and YSYEKL. The CDR3 DNA sequence: TGCGCCAGCAGCCAAGGGGACAGGGTTATCCAAGAGACCCAGTACTTC. Its protein is CASSQGDRVIQETQYF.

This chain uses TRBV4-2 with TRBJ1-1; weak D call: TRBD1 (6 bases). Germline loops: CDR1 LGHNA, CDR2 YNFKEQ. V was trimmed by 4 bases and J by 3 bases, leaving 18 bases between them. The CDR3 length is 16 residues. Written as DNA, the CDR3 is TGTGCCAGCAGCCGGGAGGGGGTCGGGGGGGACACTGAAGCTTTCTTT. Translating it yields CASSREGVGGDTEAFF.

The V gene is TRBV4-1, the J gene TRBJ2-3; 16 bases match TRBD2. V was clipped by 3 bases and J by 4 bases; unmatched bases: 7. The CDR3 is made up of 18 amino acids. From germline, CDR1 is MGHRA and CDR2 YSYEKL. As DNA, the CDR3 is TGCGCCAGCAGCCAGCCCGGGACTAGCGGGAGGGGGGCAGATACGCAGTATTTT. Protein sequence: CASSQPGTSGRGADTQYF.

V is TRBV10-2 and J is TRBJ2-7; 7 nucleotides match TRBD1. Germline CDR1 reads WSHSY; CDR2 reads SAAADI. The CDR3 is 14 residues long. Trimming removed 3 bases from V and 3 bases from J; junction bases left unmatched: 5. The DNA of the CDR3 is TGCGCCAGCAGTGATACCGGGACAGTCTACGAGCAGTACTTC. This gives the protein CASSDTGTVYEQYF.

J is TRBJ1-2 and V is TRBV6-6, with TRBD1 as a possible D gene (5 bases). There are 14 residues in the CDR3. Germline loops: CDR1 MNHNY, CDR2 SVGAGI (reference sequence). The V end was cut by 2 bases, the J end by 0 bases, with 7 bases between. Written as DNA, the CDR3 is TGTGCCAGCAGTTACACAGGAGCTAACTATGGCTACACCTTC. As protein: CASSYTGANYGYTF.

V gene TRBV19 combines with J gene TRBJ1-6; D is perhaps TRBD1 (5 bases). The ends were cut back, 6 bases at V and 7 bases at J, with 16 bases in the middle. The CDR3 loop spans 15 amino acids. CDR1 is LNHDA, CDR2 SQIVND, per germline (reference sequence). This chain's CDR3 is CASRSSGRANSPLHF. The DNA for the CDR3 is TGTGCCAGTAGATCATCGGGCAGGGCGAATTCACCCCTCCACTTT.

This sequence joins TRBV14 and TRBJ1-6, with a possible D match to TRBD1 (6 bases). The CDR3 runs to 14 residues. Germline V gene sequence: CDR1 SGHDN, CDR2 FVKESK. V shed 4 bases and J shed 9 bases, with 13 bases lying between them. The CDR3 DNA reads TGTGCCAGCAGCCCCAACACAGGGACTTCACCCCTCCACTTT. Protein: CASSPNTGTSPLHF.

V and J are TRBV21-1 and TRBJ2-3; the table names TRBD1, a call not compared with the DNA. TRBV21-1 represents a pseudogene. The CDR3 spans 20 residues. The CDR3 nucleotides read TGTGCCAGCAGCAAAGAACAGCCAGGGAACCTCGGGCTTAGCACAGATACGCAGTATTTT. Its protein is CASSKEQPGNLGLSTDTQYF.

The genes are TRBV11-2 and TRBJ2-1; a possible D gene is TRBD2 (6 bases). V dropped 7 bases and J dropped 10 bases, with 11 bases sitting between them. The CDR3 is 11 amino acids. Germline CDR1 reads SGHAT; CDR2 reads FQNNGV. The CDR3 sequence is CASKERAEQFF. CDR3 DNA sequence: TGTGCCAGCAAAGAGCGGGCCGAGCAGTTCTTC.